The 22 T cell receptor beta chains in this list originate from one sample, sequenced in a study of identical twins. A single record per CDR3 protein comes from TCRdb applying MiXCR to the 5' RACE reads. Of hundreds of thousands of distinct CDR3 sequences in the sample, 12% were seen once. These same records also appear under a second study, on yellow fever vaccine responses in identical twins.

The sample comprised CD8+ T cells sorted from blood. The receptor source for this set is a woman younger than 30 in good health.

The chain has TRBV5-6 and TRBJ2-7; D is ambiguous. The CDR3 sequence is 13 residues long. Per the germline V gene, CDR1 is SGHDT and CDR2 is YYEEEE. V was trimmed by 1 base and J by 2 bases, leaving 7 bases between them. The CDR3 loop is CASSLPGTYEQYV. CDR3 sequence (DNA): TGTGCCAGCAGCTTGCCGGGTACCTACGAGCAGTACGTC.

The V call is TRBV7-9, the J call TRBJ2-7; 9 bases agree with TRBD2. V gave up 5 bases and J gave up 5 bases; unmatched junction bases: 16. CDR3 size: 17 residues. The germline CDR1 and CDR2 sequences are SEHNR and FQNEAQ (reference sequence). The CDR3 DNA reads as TGTGCCAGCAGCGGGGGGATTAGCGGGAGCGGGAGCCACGAGCAGTACTTC. Protein sequence: CASSGGISGSGSHEQYF.

The CDR3: CASKTSGISGELFF. The CDR3 bases are TGTGCCAGCAAAACTAGCGGGATATCTGGGGAGCTGTTTTTT. This chain links TRBV6-4 with TRBJ2-2, with 10 bases aligning to TRBD2. Germline V lookup: CDR1 MRHNA, CDR2 SNTAGT. This CDR3 is built from 14 residues. Trimming cost V 7 bases and J 8 bases; bases outside gene matches: 7.

For this clonotype: The junction departs from germline at one end; a sequencing error may be responsible. The rearrangement joins TRBV15 to TRBJ2-7; 7 nucleotides line up with TRBD1. The CDR3 runs 14 residues. Germline V gives CDR1 LNHNV, CDR2 YYDKDF (reference sequence). CDR3 protein: CATSRDRELYEQYF. CDR3 sequence (DNA): TGTGCCACCAGTAGAGACAGGGAACTCTACGAGCAGTACTTC.

This clonotype was detected a few times. The chain recombines TRBV20-1 with TRBJ2-1; 7 positions match TRBD2. The CDR3 runs 15 residues. The trim removed 3 bases at V and 8 bases at J, leaving 13 bases unmatched. Germline V gene lookup returns CDR1 DFQATT and CDR2 SNEGSKA (reference sequence). CDR3 nucleotide sequence: TGCAGTGCTAGGGACCCCAAGACTAGCTCCCATGAGCAGTTCTTC. Its translation: CSARDPKTSSHEQFF.

In this sample, this clonotype turned up a few times. The CDR3 sequence is CASSLKGQGISNTEAFF. For the CDR3, the DNA is TGTGCCAGCAGCTTGAAGGGACAGGGGATTTCGAACACTGAAGCTTTCTTT. The chain is built from TRBV7-2 and TRBJ1-1, with 10 bases that match TRBD1. The CDR3 loop spans 17 amino acids. Germline trimming cut 3 bases from V and 1 base from J; bases unmatched to any gene: 8. CDR1 and CDR2 (germline): SGHTA, FQGNSA.

This chain links TRBV28 with TRBJ2-7, with D uncertain. Looked up from germline, CDR1 is MDHEN and CDR2 is SYDVKM. The CDR3 length is 14 residues. The ends were cut back, 7 bases at V and 0 bases at J, with 13 bases in the middle. The CDR3 nucleotides are TGTGCCAGCAATTATGGCGGTACCTCCTACGAGCAGTACTTC. This encodes CASNYGGTSYEQYF.

This clonotype was counted a few times. This chain connects TRBV3-1 to TRBJ2-5; no clear D gene. The V gene's germline CDR1 is LGHDT and CDR2 YNNKEL (reference sequence). This CDR3 region has 13 residues. V shed 4 bases and J shed 5 bases, with 11 bases lying between them. The CDR3 nucleotides are TGTGCCAGCAGCCCGTGGGGTGGGGAGACCCAGTACTTC. Protein product: CASSPWGGETQYF.

V is TRBV20-1 and J is TRBJ2-7; D tentatively reads TRBD1 or TRBD2 (6 bases each). V was clipped by 0 bases and J by 5 bases, with 14 bases between them. This CDR3 comprises 14 residues. Looked up from germline, CDR1 is DFQATT and CDR2 is SNEGSKA (reference sequence). The CDR3 DNA is TGCAGTGCTAGAGATAGGGGGGAGGTCCACGAGCAGTACTTC. It codes for CSARDRGEVHEQYF.

This clonotype has only a few counts. The V gene is TRBV16, the J gene TRBJ1-5, with D uncertain. This CDR3 spans 13 amino acids. CDR1 KGHSY and CDR2 FQNENV come from the germline V gene. Trimming cost V 1 base and J 8 bases, with 9 bases left between them. The CDR3 sequence is CASSQYGREPQHF. The CDR3 DNA is TGTGCCAGCAGCCAATATGGTAGGGAGCCCCAGCATTTT.

The V and J genes are TRBV5-1 and TRBJ2-1, with 9 bases aligning to TRBD1. The germline V gene encodes CDR1 SGHRS and CDR2 YFSETQ. This CDR3 has 20 amino acids. After removal of 4 bases from V and 0 bases from J, the junction contained 17 bases not matched to a gene. The DNA for the CDR3 is TGCGCCAGCAGCCCAAATTCCGGGACAGGGCGAAGGAGCTCCTACAATGAGCAGTTCTTC. It yields the protein CASSPNSGTGRRSSYNEQFF.

V usage is TRBV9 and J usage is TRBJ1-1, with D unresolved. This CDR3 contains 14 residues. Trimming cost V 0 bases and J 0 bases, with 6 bases left between them. The germline gives CDR1 SGDLS, CDR2 YYNGEE. CDR3 residues: CASSVGDMNTEAFF. The CDR3, as DNA: TGTGCCAGCAGCGTAGGAGATATGAACACTGAAGCTTTCTTT.

V gene TRBV2 combines with J gene TRBJ2-2; D gene uncertain. This CDR3 has 12 amino acids. Germline V gene lookup returns CDR1 SNHLY and CDR2 FYNNEI. Between the trimmed V and J ends, which lost 7 bases and 4 bases, there was a span of 7 bases. CDR3: CASTRFTGELFF. CDR3 in DNA: TGTGCCAGCACAAGATTCACCGGGGAGCTGTTTTTT.

The table lists this clonotype with many counts. This chain links TRBV5-5 with TRBJ1-1; TRBD1 is a possible D gene (5 bases). Trimming removed 2 bases from V and 6 bases from J, with 11 bases in between. Looked up from germline, CDR1 is SGHKS and CDR2 is YYEKEE (reference sequence). CDR3 size: 13 residues. The CDR3 DNA is TGTGCCAGCAGCTTCACAGGAGGTCCTGAAGCTTTCTTT. Its protein product is CASSFTGGPEAFF.

The rearrangement joins TRBV7-9 to TRBJ2-3; no reliable D call. V lost 5 bases and J 6 bases, leaving 12 bases between the germline ends. CDR3 length: 13 amino acids. Germline assignment: CDR1 SEHNR and CDR2 FQNEAQ (reference sequence). Here the CDR3 DNA reads TGTGCCAGCAGCCGCCCGGCTCTGGATACGCAGTATTTT. Protein: CASSRPALDTQYF. Full variable domain (rest looked up from reference TRBV7-9 and TRBJ2-3): DTGVSQNPRHKITKRGQNVTFRCDPISEHNRLYWYRQTLGQGPEFLTYFQNEAQLEKSRLLSDRFSAERPKGSFSTLEIQRTEQGDSAMYLCASSRPALDTQYFGPGTRLTVL.

V is TRBV7-9 and J is TRBJ1-1, with 9 positions matching TRBD1. The CDR3 totals 15 residues. Trimming took 5 bases from V and 5 from J; bases not matched to a gene: 9. Germline assignment: CDR1 SEHNR and CDR2 FQNEAQ (reference sequence). The CDR3 nucleotides read TGTGCCAGCAGCCCCTGGACAGGGGAGGGAACTGAAGCTTTCTTT. It encodes CASSPWTGEGTEAFF.

This clonotype was observed a handful of times. The CDR3 sequence is CSALDGTDTQYF. The CDR3 nucleotides read TGCAGTGCCCTCGACGGGACAGATACGCAGTATTTT. V gene TRBV20-1 combines with J gene TRBJ2-3, with no clear D. Trimming left V 6 bases short and J 3 bases short, with 10 bases between. The CDR3 loop spans 12 amino acids. Germline assignment: CDR1 DFQATT and CDR2 SNEGSKA (reference sequence).

This clonotype was observed a few times. This sequence joins TRBV11-3 and TRBJ1-1, with D perhaps TRBD1 (5 bases). V was cut by 3 bases and J by 8 bases, with 13 bases left in between. The germline V gene encodes CDR1 SGHNT and CDR2 YENEEA. The CDR3 runs 13 residues. The CDR3, as DNA: TGTGCCAGCAGCTTGGGGGAGCATACGGAAGCTTTCTTT. Its translation is CASSLGEHTEAFF.

The CDR3 DNA is TGTGCCAGCAGTTACTCTGCTAGCGGGGACCACAATGAGCAGTTCTTC. Amino acid sequence: CASSYSASGDHNEQFF. V gene TRBV6-5 combines with J gene TRBJ2-1; 9 nucleotides align to TRBD2. This CDR3 contains 16 residues. The V gene end was trimmed by 0 bases and the J gene end by 5 bases; junction bases not matched to a gene: 5. Germline V lookup: CDR1 MNHEY, CDR2 SVGAGI.

The CDR3 reads CATSASVGDRTYNEQFF. CDR3 coding DNA: TGTGCCACCAGTGCCAGTGTGGGGGACAGGACCTACAATGAGCAGTTCTTC. J is TRBJ2-1 and V is TRBV15; 8 bases agree with TRBD1. CDR1 and CDR2 (germline): LNHNV, YYDKDF (reference sequence). J gave up 2 bases and V 6 bases, and 12 bases lay outside the gene matches. The CDR3 sequence is 17 residues long.

This clonotype was detected only a few times. V is TRBV7-9 and J is TRBJ2-7; D not certain. From germline, CDR1 is SEHNR and CDR2 FQNEAQ (reference sequence). This CDR3 has 14 amino acids. V was shortened by 5 bases and J by 4 bases, with 15 bases between the two germline ends. The DNA of the CDR3 is TGTGCCAGCAGCCCTCGCGTCCCGCCTTACGAGCAGTACTTC. It encodes CASSPRVPPYEQYF.

This clonotype was recorded many times. The V gene is TRBV12-3 or TRBV12-4, the J gene TRBJ1-4, with D maybe TRBD1 (6 bases). The CDR3 extends over 15 amino acids. V lost 5 bases and J lost 8, with 18 bases in between. The CDR3 is CASSAARGGWEKLFF. The DNA for the CDR3 is TGTGCCAGCAGTGCAGCCCGAGGGGGGTGGGAAAAACTGTTTTTT.